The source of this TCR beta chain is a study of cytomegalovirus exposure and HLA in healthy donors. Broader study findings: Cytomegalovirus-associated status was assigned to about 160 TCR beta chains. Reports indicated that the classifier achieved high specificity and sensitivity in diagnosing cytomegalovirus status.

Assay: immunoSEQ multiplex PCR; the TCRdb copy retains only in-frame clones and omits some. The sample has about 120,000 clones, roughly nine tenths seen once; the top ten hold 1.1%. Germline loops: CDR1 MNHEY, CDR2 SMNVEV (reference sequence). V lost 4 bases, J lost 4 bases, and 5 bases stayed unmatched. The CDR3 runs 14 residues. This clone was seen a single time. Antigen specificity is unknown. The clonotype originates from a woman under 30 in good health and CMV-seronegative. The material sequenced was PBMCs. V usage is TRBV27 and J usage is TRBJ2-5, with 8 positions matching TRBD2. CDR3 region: CASSSGRASETQYF. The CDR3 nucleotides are TGTGCCAGCAGTTCCGGGAGGGCCTCAGAGACCCAGTACTTC.